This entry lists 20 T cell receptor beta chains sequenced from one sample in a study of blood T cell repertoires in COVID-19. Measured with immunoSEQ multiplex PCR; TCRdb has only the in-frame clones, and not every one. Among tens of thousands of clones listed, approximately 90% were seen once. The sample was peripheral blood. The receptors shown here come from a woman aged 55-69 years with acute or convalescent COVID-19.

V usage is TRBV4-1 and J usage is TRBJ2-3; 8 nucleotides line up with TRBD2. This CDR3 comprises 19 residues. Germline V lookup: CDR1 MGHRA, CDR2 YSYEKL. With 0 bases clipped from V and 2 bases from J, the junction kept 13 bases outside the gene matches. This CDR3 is CASSQDGSTGGGPTDTQYF. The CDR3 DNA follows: TGCGCCAGCAGCCAAGATGGGTCCACGGGGGGGGGCCCCACAGATACGCAGTATTTT.

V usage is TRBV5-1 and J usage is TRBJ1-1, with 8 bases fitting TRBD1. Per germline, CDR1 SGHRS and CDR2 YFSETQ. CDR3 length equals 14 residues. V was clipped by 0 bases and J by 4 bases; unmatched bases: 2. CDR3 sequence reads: CASSLAGTGTEAFF. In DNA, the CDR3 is TGCGCCAGCAGCTTGGCGGGGACAGGCACTGAAGCTTTCTTT.

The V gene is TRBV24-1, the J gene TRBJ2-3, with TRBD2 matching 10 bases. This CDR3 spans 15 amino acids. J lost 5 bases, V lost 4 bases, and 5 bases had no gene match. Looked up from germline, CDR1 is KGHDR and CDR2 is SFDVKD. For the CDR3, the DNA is TGTGCCACCAGTGAGCCTAGCGGGGGTTTAGATACGCAGTATTTT. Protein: CATSEPSGGLDTQYF.

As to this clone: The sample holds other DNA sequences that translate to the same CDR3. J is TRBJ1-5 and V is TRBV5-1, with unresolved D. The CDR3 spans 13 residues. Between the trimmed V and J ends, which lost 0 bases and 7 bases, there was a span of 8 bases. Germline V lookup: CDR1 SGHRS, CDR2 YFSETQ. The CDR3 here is CASSLGGRQPQHF. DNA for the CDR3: TGCGCCAGCAGCTTGGGCGGCCGGCAGCCCCAGCATTTT.

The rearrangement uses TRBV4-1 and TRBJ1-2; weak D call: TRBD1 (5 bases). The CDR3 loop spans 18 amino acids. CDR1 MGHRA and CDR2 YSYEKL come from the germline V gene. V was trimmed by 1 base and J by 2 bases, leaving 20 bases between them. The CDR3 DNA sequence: TGCGCCAGCAGCCAAGCGAGGAGGGGTGTGGGTTTAAACTATGGCTACACCTTC. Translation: CASSQARRGVGLNYGYTF.

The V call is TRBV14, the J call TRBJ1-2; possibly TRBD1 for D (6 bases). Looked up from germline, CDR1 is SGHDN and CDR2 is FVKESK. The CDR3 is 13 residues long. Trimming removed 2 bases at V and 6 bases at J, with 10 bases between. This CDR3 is CASSQQGPDGYTF. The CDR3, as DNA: TGTGCCAGCAGCCAACAGGGGCCGGATGGCTACACCTTC.

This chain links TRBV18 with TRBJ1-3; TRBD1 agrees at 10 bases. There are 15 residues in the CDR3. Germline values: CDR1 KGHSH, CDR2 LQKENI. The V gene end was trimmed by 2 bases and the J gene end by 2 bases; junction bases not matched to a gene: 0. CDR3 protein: CASSPGTGAGNTIYF. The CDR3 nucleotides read TGTGCCAGCTCACCAGGGACAGGGGCTGGAAACACCATATATTTT.

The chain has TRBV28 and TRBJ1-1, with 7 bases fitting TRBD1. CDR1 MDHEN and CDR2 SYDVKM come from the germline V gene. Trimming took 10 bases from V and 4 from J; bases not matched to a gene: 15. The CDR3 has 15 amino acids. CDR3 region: CATKGTVFTGTEAFF. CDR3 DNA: TGTGCCACCAAGGGGACAGTGTTTACGGGCACTGAAGCTTTCTTT.

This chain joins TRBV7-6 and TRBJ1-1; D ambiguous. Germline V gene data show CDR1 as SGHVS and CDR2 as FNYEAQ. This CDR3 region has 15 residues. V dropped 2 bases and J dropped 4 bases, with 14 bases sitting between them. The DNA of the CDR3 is TGTGCCAGCAGCTTAAATGATATCGAGAGCACTGAAGCTTTCTTT. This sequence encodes CASSLNDIESTEAFF.

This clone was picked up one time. For the CDR3, the DNA is TGTGCCAGCAGCCAGCAACCCGGGACATTATACAATGAGCAGTTCTTC. It translates to CASSQQPGTLYNEQFF. The V call is TRBV3-1 (or the pseudogene TRBV3-2), the J call TRBJ2-1, with D tentatively TRBD1 (6 bases). The CDR3 is 16 amino acids. CDR1 is LGHDT and CDR2 is YNNKEL in the germline V gene (reference sequence). Trimming left V 3 bases short and J 4 bases short, with 16 bases between.

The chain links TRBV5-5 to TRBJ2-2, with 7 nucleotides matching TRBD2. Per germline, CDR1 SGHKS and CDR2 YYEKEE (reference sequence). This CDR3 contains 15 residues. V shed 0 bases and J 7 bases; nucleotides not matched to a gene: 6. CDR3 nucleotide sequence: TGTGCCAGCAGCTTGGAACTAGCGCAGAACGGGGAGCTGTTTTTT. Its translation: CASSLELAQNGELFF.

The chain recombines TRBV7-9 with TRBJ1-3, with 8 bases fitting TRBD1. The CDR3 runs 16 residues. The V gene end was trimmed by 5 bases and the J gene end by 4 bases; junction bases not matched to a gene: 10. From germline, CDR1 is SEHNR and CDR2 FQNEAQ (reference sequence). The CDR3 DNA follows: TGTGCCAGCAGCCCTCCGGGACAGGTGCCAGGAAACACCATATATTTT. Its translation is CASSPPGQVPGNTIYF.

CDR3 in DNA: TGTGCCAGCACCCAGGGTGGTCAGCCCCAGCATTTT. Translating it yields CASTQGGQPQHF. The V call is TRBV28, the J call TRBJ1-5, with D perhaps matching TRBD1 (5 bases). Trimming removed 7 bases from V and 6 bases from J, with 10 bases in between. Germline CDR1 MDHEN, CDR2 SYDVKM. CDR3 length: 12 residues.

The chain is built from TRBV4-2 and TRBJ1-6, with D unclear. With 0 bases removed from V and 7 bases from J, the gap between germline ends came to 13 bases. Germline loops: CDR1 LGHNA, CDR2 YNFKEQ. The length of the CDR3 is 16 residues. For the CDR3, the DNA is TGTGCCAGCAGCCAAGAATCGCGGCAGTCAAATTCACCCCTCCACTTT. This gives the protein CASSQESRQSNSPLHF.

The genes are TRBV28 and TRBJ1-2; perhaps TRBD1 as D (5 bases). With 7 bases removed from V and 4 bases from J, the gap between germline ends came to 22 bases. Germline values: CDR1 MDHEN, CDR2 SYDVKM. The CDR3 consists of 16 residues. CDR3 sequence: CASKVGGTGGCYGYTF. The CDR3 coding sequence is TGTGCCAGCAAAGTTGGCGGGACGGGGGGATGCTATGGCTACACCTTC.

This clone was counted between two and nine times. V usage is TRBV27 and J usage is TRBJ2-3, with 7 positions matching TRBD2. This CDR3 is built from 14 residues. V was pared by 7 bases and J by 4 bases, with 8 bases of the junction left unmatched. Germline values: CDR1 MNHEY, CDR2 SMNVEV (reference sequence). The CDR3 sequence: CASNAGVIPDTQYF. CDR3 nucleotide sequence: TGTGCCAGCAACGCGGGAGTTATCCCAGATACGCAGTATTTT.

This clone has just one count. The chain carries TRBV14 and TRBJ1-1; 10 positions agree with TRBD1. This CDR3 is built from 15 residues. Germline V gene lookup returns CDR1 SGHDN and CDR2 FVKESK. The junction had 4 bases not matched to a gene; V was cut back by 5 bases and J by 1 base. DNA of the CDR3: TGTGCCAGCAGCTTACGGACAGGGGGGAACACTGAAGCTTTCTTT. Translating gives CASSLRTGGNTEAFF.

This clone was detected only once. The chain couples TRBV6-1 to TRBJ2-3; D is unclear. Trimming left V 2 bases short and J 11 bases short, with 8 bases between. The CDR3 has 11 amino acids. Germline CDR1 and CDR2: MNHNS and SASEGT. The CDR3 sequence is CASSETFGQYF. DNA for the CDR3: TGTGCCAGCAGTGAAACGTTCGGGCAGTATTTT.

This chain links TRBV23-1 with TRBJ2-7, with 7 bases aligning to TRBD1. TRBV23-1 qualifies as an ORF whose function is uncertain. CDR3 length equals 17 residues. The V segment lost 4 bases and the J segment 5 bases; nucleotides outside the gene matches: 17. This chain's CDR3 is CASSPFPSRDREHEQYV. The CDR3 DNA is TGCGCCAGCAGTCCCTTCCCCAGCCGTGACAGGGAGCACGAGCAGTACGTC.

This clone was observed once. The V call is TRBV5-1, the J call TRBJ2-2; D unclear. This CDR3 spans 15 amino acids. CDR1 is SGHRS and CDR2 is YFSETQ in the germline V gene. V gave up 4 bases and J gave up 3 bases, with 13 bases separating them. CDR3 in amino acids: CASSLSTSDTGELFF. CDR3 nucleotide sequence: TGCGCCAGCAGCCTTAGCACGTCAGACACCGGGGAGCTGTTTTTT.